The present T cell receptor beta chain was sequenced within a study of cytomegalovirus exposure and HLA in healthy donors (dated by TCRdb to about 2017). For the wider study: An earlier analysis of approximately 640 of the donors reported 250 to 350 Gb of sequence data and 117 million unique TCR beta sequences from 150 million to 200 million T cells. Rather than using new phenotypic data, the later analysis identified candidate immune exposures from TCR beta sequences and from how often those sequences occurred across donors. The genetic ancestry cluster associated with self-reported Caucasian donors included roughly 84% of the 300 to 450 genotyped donors. Donor age, sex, ethnicity and CMV serostatus were collected together with the repertoire data. A later genetic analysis used genome-wide SNP genotypes for about 65% of the roughly 670 donors, treating that subset as a discovery cohort. To study patterns of TCR occurrence, a later analysis re-analyzed previously published TCR beta repertoires from 666 donors and added high-resolution HLA genotyping. All discovery cohort repertoires had been generated using a single sequencing platform. An early release covering over 500 HLA-typed donors comprised about 310 gigabases of sequencing data and about 90 million unique TCR sequences. In addition to the first cohort of around 670 subjects, a separate validation cohort of 130 or so different subjects was used. About five DR-DQ haplotypes were treated as single units for association and clustering because of strong linkage in the cohort. An earlier analysis of around 580 of the donors used high-throughput TCR beta sequencing to judge whether each TCR beta V gene segment behaved as functional or pseudogenic. To predict cytomegalovirus infection status, the study combined high-throughput TCR immunosequencing, statistical association of individual TCRs with disease status, and machine learning. Class I and class II HLA loci were covered by the typing at four-digit resolution. Typing coverage differed by locus: A, B, C, DRB1 and DQB1 were typed in roughly 620-630 donors, DQA1 in 500 to 550, DPA1 in some 600, and DPB1 in 472. The study aimed to test whether cataloging public T cell receptors could reveal signatures of past pathogen exposure. The T cell repertoires of around 730 subjects were profiled by immunosequencing and related to cytomegalovirus serostatus. Among about 390 genotyped donors of the cohort, an average of about 240,000 unique TCR beta nucleotide sequences were sequenced per donor, around a sixth of them non-productive.

This clone was counted a few times. Its antigen is currently not known. No base quality information exists; no much larger clone differs at one position. Taken from cysteine to phenylalanine, the CDR3 has 19 residues. Of the read, only the CDR3 DNA is kept; its 57 bases are in frame from base 1. CDR1 and CDR2 are drawn from the germline V gene: SGHNT, YENEEA. Between the V and J ends, shortened by 1 base and 0 bases respectively, the junction contains 18 bases. On the study overall, not on this receptor specifically: Linkage disequilibrium might explain the correlated functional status among segregating V segments, but an unknown experimental factor could not be ruled out. Sequencing depth was assumed to be roughly uniform across donors in the presence/absence analyses, though that assumption may not hold. Immune exposure information for the cohort was limited to CMV serostatus. An earlier analysis of 450 to 750 of the donors showed that most TCR beta V segments appeared in productive rearrangements either about 87% or about 30% of the time, which broadly matched IMGT annotations. The authors suggested that the approach could potentially be extended to other disease states and immunological phenotypes. In a later analysis, HLA-associated TCR beta chains showed more clonal expansion and lower generation probabilities than non-associated chains that were equally common. A few of the identified cytomegalovirus-associated TCR beta chains were confirmed in vitro to be specific for cytomegalovirus antigens. Assigning TCR associations to individual alleles was difficult when HLA alleles, especially DR and DQ, strongly co-occurred. A cluster of highly shared sequence variants was judged likely to represent a technical artifact of the sequencing pipeline. Across donors, most TCR sequences were observed very rarely, whereas some public TCRs were present in many individuals. Because some donors lacked HLA typing at each locus, the association tests relied only on the typed subset. A later genetic analysis reported fewer N-insertions in productive TCRs among donors in an Asian-associated ancestry cluster than the roughly 690-donor mean. A later analysis reported that several top co-occurrence clusters appeared linked to parvovirus B19, influenza, CMV and Epstein-Barr virus. Some IMGT-functional V segments, including TRBV6-2 and TRBV6-3, could not be told apart with the 87-base-pair reads, so those segments were excluded. The earlier analysis of approximately 540 of the donors excluded some 15 rarely observed V segments, including chromosome 9 orphons, because counts were too low. In both the original and validation cohorts, the classifier was reported to diagnose cytomegalovirus status with high specificity and sensitivity. According to a later analysis, most CMV-associated TCR beta chains appeared to be HLA-restricted, and the HLA associations seemed to be driven largely by CMV exposure. A later analysis found that TCR association rates varied across HLA loci, with DRB1 alleles showing the most associated TCRs and HLA-C alleles the fewest. A further reported finding was that TCR beta sequences accurately predicted the HLA-A and HLA-B alleles for most subjects in the first cohort. The cohort was sequenced for TCR beta chains only, and without alpha or paired-chain data the features that could be detected were limited. A later analysis associated around 16,000 TCR beta sequences with specific HLA alleles at a false discovery rate of 0.05. A later genetic analysis associated a missense DCLRE1C variant with V-gene and J-gene trimming of TCR beta chains, and an independent cohort replicated the association. A total of 150 to 200 TCR beta chains were listed by the study as associated with cytomegalovirus.

Libraries were built with the immunoSEQ multiplex PCR assay. For the multiplex PCR, a mixture combining 60 forward primers for TCR Vbeta segments and 13 reverse primers for TCR Jbeta segments was used. The CDR3 region of rearranged TCR beta genes was amplified from genomic DNA by a multiplex PCR assay. The amplified TCR beta libraries were sequenced on the Illumina HiSeq System as 87-base-pair reads. In the original analysis: Across the 600 to 700 repertoires, a later analysis counted tens of millions of unique TCR beta chains, roughly 11 million of which were shared by at least two donors. A nearest-neighbor algorithm error-corrected the raw reads and collapsed the reads into unique sequences, merging closely related sequences to remove PCR and sequencing errors. V, D and J gene segments were assigned by aligning CDR3 sequences to IMGT reference sequences. Each retained sequence needed at least a six-nucleotide match to both a V gene segment and a J gene segment. Rearrangements were classified as productive when the CDR3 lacked stop codons and remained in frame with V and J, and all other rearrangements were classified as non-productive. Following IMGT convention, CDR3 was defined as the stretch from the second conserved V-encoded cysteine up to the conserved J-encoded phenylalanine. Sequences without an unambiguous match to a single V gene segment were excluded from the earlier analysis of a few hundred of the donors. In an earlier analysis of 450 to 700 of the donors, V segments were called functional above 56.7% productive rearrangements and were called segregating when the between-donor standard deviation exceeded 5%. A statistical classification framework was built for diagnosing cytomegalovirus status from the catalog of TCR beta chain sequences. In a later analysis, V and J genes were assigned by comparing TCR nucleotide sequences against IMGT/GENE-DB human TR gene sequences. The TCRdist pipeline was used in a later analysis to assign CDR3 sequences and most-parsimonious VDJ recombination scenarios. A later analysis defined each TCR beta chain by its CDR3 amino acid sequence plus V-gene family, and excluded reads lacking a unique V-gene family. As a way to deal with suspected cross-contamination and a sequencing artifact, a later analysis dropped approximately 590 nucleotide sequences that were highly shared and had low generation probability. A later analysis calculated a clonal expansion index for each public chain from normalized within-repertoire ranks of inferred template counts. Generation probabilities in a later analysis came from a VDJ recombination model fitted to out-of-frame rearrangements, and those results were checked against IGoR. In a later analysis, TCR-TCR, TCR-HLA and TCR-CMV co-occurrence was scored with hypergeometric tests, and a repertoire-size bias correction was applied to TCR pairs. To estimate false discovery rates, a later analysis permuted the HLA or CMV assignments 20 times. In a later analysis, co-occurring TCRs were grouped with DBSCAN, and TCRdist sequence similarity was added when clustering was performed within HLA-allele-positive subsets. Co-occurrence clustering excluded repertoires with fewer than 30,000 or more than 120,000 public chains, plus five with anomalous nucleotide sharing. The clones in this table, taken by TCRdb from immuneACCESS, are in-frame only. Not every clone is retained; where verified, under half of the shortfall comes from an unresolved V gene, and the cause of the rest is unknown. That table gives V, J and clone size, and the DNA gave D and trimming. Within this sample are about 55,000 clones, with nearly 85% of them counted one time only. The ten largest clones represent approximately 1.4% of the sample.

The cohort comprised around 690 healthy bone marrow donors. At the time of sampling, every cohort member was nominally healthy, though immune exposures that went unrecorded were likely present. The donor was CMV seronegative and belonged to the group of 320 or so seronegative cohort members. A peripheral blood sample was collected from each donor, and TCR beta sequencing was performed on peripheral blood mononuclear cells. The Qiagen DNeasy Blood Extraction Kit was used to extract genomic DNA from the blood cell samples. The V and J genes are TRBV11-3 and TRBJ2-2; matching of 9 bases hints at TRBD2 as the D gene. Sequenced material: PBMCs. This sequence originates from a man between 25 and 39 years old in good health and CMV-seronegative. CDR3 loop: CASSLGQGRTSANTGELFF. The DNA is as follows: TGTGCCAGCAGCTTAGGACAGGGGAGGACTAGCGCGAACACCGGGGAGCTGTTTTTT.